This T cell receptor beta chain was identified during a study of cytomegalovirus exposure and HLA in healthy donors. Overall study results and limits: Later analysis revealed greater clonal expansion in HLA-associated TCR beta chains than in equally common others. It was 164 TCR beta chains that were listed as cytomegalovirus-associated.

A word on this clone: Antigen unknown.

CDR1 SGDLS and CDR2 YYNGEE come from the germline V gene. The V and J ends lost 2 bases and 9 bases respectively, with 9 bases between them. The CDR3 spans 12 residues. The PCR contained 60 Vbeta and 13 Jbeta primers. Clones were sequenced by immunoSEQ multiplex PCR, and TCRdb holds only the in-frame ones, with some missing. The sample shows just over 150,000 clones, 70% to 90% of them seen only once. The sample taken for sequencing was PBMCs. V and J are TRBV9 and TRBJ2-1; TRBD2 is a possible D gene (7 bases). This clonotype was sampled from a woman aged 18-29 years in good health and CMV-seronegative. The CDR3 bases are TGTGCCAGCAGCGTTGGGGGGGCTGAGCAGTTCTTC. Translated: CASSVGGAEQFF. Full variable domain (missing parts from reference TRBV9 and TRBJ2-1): DSGVTQTPKHLITATGQRVTLRCSPRSGDLSVYWYQQSLDQGLQFLIQYYNGEERAKGNILERFSAQQFPDLHSELNLSSLELGDSALYFCASSVGGAEQFFGPGTRLTVL.